This record looks at one TCR beta chain sequence and its context. The repertoire was sequenced with immunoSEQ multiplex PCR; TCRdb's copy has only in-frame clones and lacks some. The table lists 13,000 to 15,000 clones, around two fifths of them singletons. The entry originates in a study of graft-versus-host responses after intestinal transplantation. The study's findings and limits: GvH clones surfaced in recipient marrow, some emerging earlier in ileum or blood.

Researchers placed around 200,000 CFSE-labeled responder cells in culture with around 200,000 irradiated, violet-dye-labeled stimulator cells. The CDR3 contains 14 residues. The V gene end was trimmed by 2 bases and the J gene end by 5 bases; junction bases not matched to a gene: 0. Germline V gene data show CDR1 as SNHLY and CDR2 as FYNNEI. The chain couples TRBV2 to TRBJ2-1, with TRBD2 identical over 10 bases. The clonotype originates from a human patient who received an intestinal transplant. Here the sequenced sample was alloreactive CD8+ T cells from a mixed lymphocyte reaction culture, taken before intestinal transplant. Noted subset: CFSE-low proliferating T cells sorted from roughly 6-day pre-transplant mixed lymphocyte reaction (GvH or HvG direction). CDR3 coding DNA: TGTGCCAGCAGTGAAACTAGCGGGAACAATGAGCAGTTCTTC. It specifies CASSETSGNNEQFF.